This T cell receptor (beta chain) was observed in a study of blood T cell repertoires in COVID-19. Participants spanned ages about 18 to 90 years and resided in about 24 US areas. This CDR3 comprises 16 residues. The V gene lost 0 bases and the J gene lost 0 bases, with 9 bases spanning the gap. Germline V lookup: CDR1 LNHNV, CDR2 YYDKDF (reference sequence). Generated by immunoSEQ multiplex PCR, the TCRdb table keeps only in-frame clones and is missing some. In the table there are 150,000 to 200,000 clones, 75% to 85% of which are singletons. This clonotype originated in a man aged 40-49 years who had recovered from COVID-19. The sequenced sample was PBMCs or T cells enriched from blood (not recorded which). V gene TRBV15 combines with J gene TRBJ1-3; D gene uncertain. CDR3 sequence (DNA): TGTGCCACCAGCAGAGATGGGAGTTCCTCTGGAAACACCATATATTTT. Protein product: CATSRDGSSSGNTIYF. Full variable domain (rest looked up from reference TRBV15 and TRBJ1-3): DAMVIQNPRYQVTQFGKPVTLSCSQTLNHNVMYWYQQKSSQAPKLLFHYYDKDFNNEADTPDNFQSRRPNTSFCFLDIRSPGLGDTAMYLCATSRDGSSSGNTIYFGEGSWLTVV.